A selection of T cell receptor beta chains follows, all from one sample in a study of response to subunit inactivated influenza vaccine. TCRdb fed the RT-PCR reads into MiXCR, producing one record per CDR3 protein. The sample yields around 480,000 distinct CDR3 sequences, about 15% seen once. The starting material was CD4+ T cells sorted from PBMCs, obtained less than 30 months after vaccination. These receptors came from a man between 50 and 75 years old who received an inactivated influenza vaccine. CDR3s include the opening cysteine and the closing phenylalanine or tryptophan. The D gene is left open where the match is weak. Expanded clones get a size class; other rows say once, few or many, or leave the size out.

d_gene	v_gene	abundance	j_gene	CDR3aa	CDR3nt
TRBD2	TRBV11-1	NA	TRBJ2-4	CASSLVASGRASGKNIQYF	TGTGCCAGCAGCTTAGTGGCTAGCGGGAGGGCCTCTGGCAAAAACATTCAGTACTTC
TRBD2	TRBV20-1	NA	TRBJ2-2	CSAPLAGLNTGELFF	TGCAGTGCTCCCCTAGCGGGATTGAACACCGGGGAGCTGTTTTTT
TRBD2	TRBV2	many	TRBJ2-1	CASSRTSGRNEQFF	TGTGCCAGCAGTCGGACTAGCGGGAGGAATGAGCAGTTCTTC
TRBD2	TRBV4-1	NA	TRBJ2-1	CASSQVGLAGELQQFF	TGCGCCAGCAGCCAAGTGGGACTAGCGGGAGAACTACAGCAGTTCTTC
TRBD2	TRBV7-2	many	TRBJ2-1	CASSLTSGRHNEQFF	TGTGCCAGCAGCTTGACTAGCGGGAGGCACAATGAGCAGTTCTTC
NA	TRBV6-1	few	TRBJ2-3	CASIRGIGTDTQYF	TGTGCCAGCATACGGGGGATAGGGACAGATACGCAGTATTTT
NA	TRBV20-1	NA	TRBJ1-1	CSATTTGMNTEAFF	TGCAGTGCTACAACGACGGGGATGAACACTGAAGCTTTCTTT
TRBD1	TRBV4-2	few	TRBJ1-2	CASSQDHARTGGYTF	TGTGCCAGCAGCCAAGATCATGCTCGGACAGGGGGCTACACCTTC
TRBD2	TRBV4-3	NA	TRBJ2-3	CASSQEWRGSTDTQYF	TGCGCCAGCAGCCAAGAATGGCGGGGGAGCACAGATACGCAGTATTTT
NA	TRBV4-3	NA	TRBJ1-1	CASTLGGNTEAFF	TGCGCCAGCACCTTAGGGGGGAACACTGAAGCTTTCTTT
NA	TRBV6-5	NA	TRBJ2-2	CASSYSIGGPGELFF	TGTGCCAGCAGTTACTCGATTGGAGGGCCCGGGGAGCTTTTTTTT
NA	TRBV4-1	NA	TRBJ1-1	CASSHRMGRMVTEAFF	TGCGCCAGCAGCCATCGCATGGGCAGGATGGTGACTGAAGCTTTCTTT
NA	TRBV28	many	TRBJ2-7	CASSLLSYEQYF	TGTGCCAGCAGTTTACTCTCCTACGAGCAGTACTTC
NA	TRBV11-2	NA	TRBJ1-1	CASSLRRGAEAFF	TGTGCCAGCAGCTTACGACGAGGGGCTGAAGCTTTCTTT
NA	TRBV10-3	NA	TRBJ2-3	CAISARNVQGDTQYF	TGTGCCATCAGTGCAAGGAACGTACAGGGAGATACGCAGTATTTT
NA	TRBV20-1	NA	TRBJ2-7	CSALKRAGAGEQYF	TGCAGTGCCCTGAAACGGGCAGGGGCGGGCGAGCAGTACTTC
NA	TRBV7-9	NA	TRBJ1-4	CASSFDRTYEKLFF	TGTGCCAGCAGCTTTGACAGGACTTATGAAAAACTGTTTTTT
TRBD2	TRBV5-1	many	TRBJ2-1	CASSLDGGKNNEQFF	TGCGCCAGCAGCTTGGACGGGGGGAAAAACAATGAGCAGTTCTTC
NA	TRBV21-1	few	TRBJ2-7	CASGGGGLKYEQYF	TGTGCCAGCGGTGGGGGAGGGCTTAAGTACGAGCAGTACTTC
NA	TRBV14	NA	TRBJ2-3	CASSQVRQPETDTQYF	TGTGCCAGCAGCCAAGTGCGTCAACCCGAAACAGATACGCAGTATTTT
NA	TRBV20-1	few	TRBJ1-2	CSARRLGGIDYGYTF	TGCAGTGCCCGTCGTCTCGGGGGCATAGACTATGGCTACACCTTC
TRBD2	TRBV20-1	NA	TRBJ2-5	CSALTSGGAQETQYF	TGCAGTGCCCTGACTAGCGGGGGTGCCCAAGAGACCCAGTACTTC
TRBD2	TRBV9	few	TRBJ2-1	CASSASGGAQFF	TGTGCCAGCAGCGCTAGCGGGGGGGCCCAGTTCTTC
NA	TRBV7-2	NA	TRBJ2-1	CASSPRGGDNEQFF	TGTGCCAGCAGCCCAAGAGGGGGTGACAATGAGCAGTTCTTC
NA	TRBV2	many	TRBJ2-7	CASSTQGGAPQQYF	TGTGCCAGCAGTACCCAGGGCGGCGCCCCCCAGCAGTACTTC
NA	TRBV9	NA	TRBJ1-5	CASSVDGAGQPQHF	TGTGCCAGCAGCGTCGACGGGGCGGGTCAGCCCCAGCATTTT
TRBD1	TRBV27	many	TRBJ2-7	CASSLTGQGPYEQYF	TGTGCCAGCAGTTTGACTGGACAGGGACCCTACGAGCAGTACTTC
TRBD1	TRBV5-1	many	TRBJ1-1	CASSPGQGTEAFF	TGCGCCAGCAGCCCCGGACAGGGGACTGAAGCTTTCTTT
TRBD1	TRBV20-1	NA	TRBJ2-3	CSARRVQGAPVSQYF	TGCAGTGCTAGGAGGGTGCAGGGGGCACCGGTATCGCAGTATTTT
NA	TRBV28	few	TRBJ1-6	CASRLTQGLGSPLHF	TGTGCCAGCAGACTTACTCAGGGGTTAGGGTCACCCCTCCACTTT
NA	TRBV4-2	many	TRBJ2-1	CASSQESGRGSYNEQFF	TGTGCCAGCAGCCAAGAATCGGGGAGGGGGTCCTACAATGAGCAGTTCTTC
NA	TRBV6-1	NA	TRBJ2-7	CASSDPSLSHEQYF	TGTGCCAGCAGTGACCCCTCCCTGTCCCACGAGCAGTACTTC
TRBD1	TRBV9	few	TRBJ2-7	CASSPQGQGLGAYEQYF	TGTGCCAGCAGCCCTCAGGGACAGGGACTGGGGGCCTACGAGCAGTACTTC
NA	TRBV4-2	NA	TRBJ2-2	CASSQDGAGGVGELFF	TGTGCCAGCAGCCAAGATGGGGCTGGCGGTGTCGGGGAGCTGTTTTTT
TRBD2	TRBV6-2/TRBV6-3	few	TRBJ2-5	CASRRTSGVLQTQYF	TGTGCCAGCAGGAGGACTAGCGGGGTTTTACAGACCCAGTACTTC
TRBD2	TRBV7-8	NA	TRBJ2-3	CASSPAGGWTDTQYF	TGTGCCAGCTCCCCGGCGGGAGGTTGGACAGATACGCAGTATTTT
TRBD2	TRBV30	few	TRBJ2-1	CAHRLAAGGSQFF	TGTGCCCATCGACTAGCGGCGGGAGGTTCTCAGTTCTTC
NA	TRBV27	NA	TRBJ2-7	CASSLAQVGDGPYEQYF	TGTGCCAGCAGTTTAGCTCAGGTGGGGGACGGCCCCTACGAGCAGTACTTC
NA	TRBV20-1	few	TRBJ1-1	CSARRQMNTEAFF	TGCAGTGCTAGACGGCAGATGAACACTGAAGCTTTCTTT
NA	TRBV12-3/TRBV12-4	few	TRBJ2-5	CASSQGGLRETQYF	TGTGCCAGCAGCCAAGGGGGGCTGAGAGAGACCCAGTACTTC